Listed here are 26 T cell receptor beta chains from one sample, sequenced in a study of CD8 T cells in Susac syndrome. Reverse transcription of about 0.5 to 1 ug RNA used random hexamers. A single record per CDR3 protein comes from TCRdb applying MiXCR to the immunoSEQ multiplex PCR reads. This table has approximately 190,000 distinct CDR3 sequences, approximately 96% appearing once. Sample: CD4+ T cells from PBMCs. These receptors all stem from a human donor with Susac syndrome.

This clonotype came up once. This chain uses TRBV27 with TRBJ1-2; 7 bases fit TRBD1. The CDR3 extends over 14 amino acids. CDR1 MNHEY and CDR2 SMNVEV come from the germline V gene (reference sequence). With V trimmed by 2 bases and J by 2 bases, 2 bases remained unmatched. This CDR3 is CASSLDRANYGYTF. The CDR3 DNA follows: TGTGCCAGCAGTTTAGACAGGGCCAACTATGGCTACACCTTC.

V is TRBV2 and J is TRBJ1-5; the D is unclear. Trimming stripped 7 bases from V and 2 bases from J, with 3 bases between. Germline-derived CDR1 and CDR2 are SNHLY and FYNNEI. This CDR3 has 11 residues. DNA of the CDR3: TGTGCCAGCAAGGGCAATCAGCCCCAGCATTTT. It codes for CASKGNQPQHF.

CDR3 loop: CSASGAENTEAFF. CDR3 sequence (DNA): TGCAGTGCCTCCGGGGCAGAGAACACTGAAGCTTTCTTT. The chain carries TRBV20-1 and TRBJ1-1, with D perhaps matching TRBD1 (5 bases). CDR1 is DFQATT, CDR2 SNEGSKA, per germline (reference sequence). The CDR3 length is 13 residues. V lost 6 bases and J 1 base, leaving 12 bases between the germline ends.

The V call is TRBV2, the J call TRBJ1-5; possibly TRBD1 for D (5 bases). The CDR3 loop spans 17 amino acids. In germline, CDR1 is SNHLY, CDR2 FYNNEI. Trimming removed 1 base from V and 0 bases from J, with 13 bases in between. CDR3 bases: TGTGCCAGCAGTGAAGGGGGCAGGAGAAATAGCAATCAGCCCCAGCATTTT. Translating gives CASSEGGRRNSNQPQHF. Complete variable domain (other parts from reference TRBV2 and TRBJ1-5): EPEVTQTPSHQVTQMGQEVILRCVPISNHLYFYWYRQILGQKVEFLVSFYNNEISEKSEIFDDQFSVERPDGSNFTLKIRSTKLEDSAMYFCASSEGGRRNSNQPQHFGDGTRLSIL.

This chain connects TRBV5-6 to TRBJ1-5, with D unclear. This CDR3 region has 13 residues. Germline V gene lookup returns CDR1 SGHDT and CDR2 YYEEEE. The germline V and J ends were trimmed by 4 bases and 4 bases, with 9 bases remaining between them. The CDR3, as DNA: TGTGCCAGCAGCGGAGGCAAAAATCAGCCCCAGCATTTT. Amino acids: CASSGGKNQPQHF.

This clonotype has only one observation. J is TRBJ1-2 and V is TRBV24-1, with D unresolved. The CDR3 consists of 11 residues. Germline V gives CDR1 KGHDR, CDR2 SFDVKD. V was pared by 7 bases and J by 3 bases, with 5 bases between. CDR3 sequence (DNA): TGTGCCACCAGCGATCACTATGGCTACACCTTC. This codes for CATSDHYGYTF.

V is TRBV15 and J is TRBJ1-2, with D perhaps matching TRBD1 (6 bases). V was pared by 3 bases and J by 7 bases, with 21 bases between. The germline CDR1 and CDR2 sequences are LNHNV and YYDKDF (reference sequence). The CDR3 extends over 16 amino acids. In nucleotides, the CDR3 is TGTGCCACCAGCAGGGACGTAGACGGGACAAACGGTGGCTACACCTTC. Protein product: CATSRDVDGTNGGYTF.

J is TRBJ1-4 and V is TRBV10-2, with 7 nucleotides matching TRBD1. V lost 6 bases, J lost 6 bases, and 7 bases stayed unmatched. The CDR3 covers 14 residues. Germline assignment: CDR1 WSHSY and CDR2 SAAADI. CDR3 region: CASRDGQEHEKLFF. DNA for the CDR3: TGCGCCAGCAGGGACGGACAGGAGCATGAAAAACTGTTTTTT.

This clonotype was observed a single time. This chain connects TRBV20-1 to TRBJ1-6; a weak D match, TRBD1 (5 bases). From germline, CDR1 is DFQATT and CDR2 SNEGSKA (reference sequence). Deletions cut 5 bases from V and 6 bases from J, with 17 bases between. The CDR3 length is 15 residues. CDR3 residues: CSASYTGRSNSPLHF. The CDR3 DNA is TGCAGTGCTTCATATACGGGACGGAGTAATTCACCCCTCCACTTT.

The chain has TRBV12-3 or TRBV12-4 and TRBJ1-2, with D uncertain. The CDR3 covers 15 residues. Trimming pared 1 base from V and 0 bases from J, leaving 9 bases between. The CDR3 DNA is TGTGCCAGCAGTTTAGGACGGGCAGCTAACTATGGCTACACCTTC. Residues: CASSLGRAANYGYTF.

This clonotype was seen only once. The J gene is TRBJ2-3, the V gene TRBV20-1; 9 bases match TRBD2. Germline V CDR1 and CDR2: DFQATT, SNEGSKA (reference sequence). V dropped 3 bases and J dropped 4; count of bases not matched to a gene: 5. The CDR3 contains 14 residues. The CDR3 loop reads CSASKRGDADTQYF. DNA of the CDR3: TGCAGTGCTAGTAAGCGGGGGGACGCAGATACGCAGTATTTT.

J is TRBJ2-1 and V is TRBV6-5, with D maybe TRBD1 (6 bases). V dropped 6 bases and J dropped 8 bases, with 17 bases sitting between them. Germline CDR1 and CDR2: MNHEY and SVGAGI. This CDR3 region has 14 residues. This CDR3 reads CASREAGETDEQFF. The CDR3 DNA is TGTGCCAGCAGGGAGGCAGGGGAAACGGATGAGCAGTTCTTC.

CDR3 sequence reads: CASERDRGNSPLHF. CDR3 DNA: TGTGCCAGCGAACGGGACAGGGGTAATTCACCCCTCCACTTT. V gene TRBV18 combines with J gene TRBJ1-6; 10 nucleotides line up with TRBD1. Losses at the gene ends were 8 bases for V and 6 bases for J; bases not matched to a gene: 4. Germline CDR1 is KGHSH and CDR2 is LQKENI. The CDR3 runs to 14 residues.

The rearrangement joins TRBV10-3 to TRBJ2-5, with 8 bases that match TRBD1. CDR1 and CDR2 (germline): ENHRY, SYGVKD. The V and J ends lost 6 bases and 2 bases, in that order; junction bases with no gene match: 8. This CDR3 has 15 amino acids. The CDR3 nucleotides read TGTGCCATCAGCGAGGACAGGGCGACGCAAGAGACCCAGTACTTC. Translation gives CAISEDRATQETQYF.

The chain has TRBV6-2 or TRBV6-3 and TRBJ2-5; D call uncertain. V was pared by 10 bases and J by 1 base, with 13 bases between. The CDR3 consists of 13 residues. The V gene's germline CDR1 is MNHEY and CDR2 SVGEGT. The CDR3 reads CATLPRLQETQYF. DNA of the CDR3: TGTGCCACTCTCCCGCGCCTCCAAGAGACCCAGTACTTC.

This sequence joins TRBV5-1 and TRBJ1-3; D not resolved. V lost 0 bases to trimming and J lost 4 bases, with 11 bases between them. Germline V gene data show CDR1 as SGHRS and CDR2 as YFSETQ. The CDR3 length is 15 residues. The CDR3 region is CASSLDSGIGNTIYF. In DNA, the CDR3 is TGCGCCAGCAGCTTGGACTCCGGGATCGGAAACACCATATATTTT.

The CDR3 loop is CASSPLAGGMQETQYF. In nucleotides, the CDR3 is TGTGCCAGCTCACCCCTAGCGGGGGGAATGCAAGAGACCCAGTACTTC. The rearrangement joins TRBV18 to TRBJ2-5; 11 nucleotides align to TRBD2. CDR3 length: 16 amino acids. CDR1 and CDR2 from the germline V gene are KGHSH and LQKENI. V lost 3 bases, J lost 2 bases, and 5 bases stayed unmatched.

The chain combines TRBV19 with TRBJ1-3, with TRBD1 matching 8 bases. The V segment lost 5 bases and the J segment 0 bases; nucleotides outside the gene matches: 6. There are 16 residues in the CDR3. CDR1 is LNHDA and CDR2 is SQIVND in the germline V gene (reference sequence). CDR3 sequence (DNA): TGTGCCAGTAGTCCTCGACAGGGGTTCTCTGGAAACACCATATATTTT. It translates to CASSPRQGFSGNTIYF.

This sequence joins TRBV9 and TRBJ2-5, with no clear D. V was trimmed by 0 bases and J by 2 bases, leaving 11 bases between them. This CDR3 has 15 residues. CDR1 is SGDLS, CDR2 YYNGEE, per germline. The CDR3 DNA follows: TGTGCCAGCAGCGTAGAGGGCTCCCGGCAAGAGACCCAGTACTTC. Amino acid sequence: CASSVEGSRQETQYF.

CDR3 DNA sequence: TGTGCCAGCAGTTTAGAGTGGAGTGGCTACACCTTC. Protein product: CASSLEWSGYTF. The chain is built from TRBV28 and TRBJ1-2, with D uncertain. The V gene lost 2 bases and the J gene lost 7 bases, with 8 bases spanning the gap. The germline CDR1 and CDR2 sequences are MDHEN and SYDVKM. The CDR3 has 12 amino acids.

V gene TRBV4-2 combines with J gene TRBJ2-5, with D hard to call. Germline CDR1 and CDR2: LGHNA and YNFKEQ. V gave up 0 bases and J gave up 0 bases, with 2 bases separating them. The CDR3 is 13 residues long. The CDR3 spells CASSQEYQETQYF. The DNA of the CDR3 is TGTGCCAGCAGCCAAGAGTACCAAGAGACCCAGTACTTC.

The V and J genes are TRBV29-1 and TRBJ2-3; tentatively, D is TRBD2 (6 bases). CDR3 length: 12 residues. Per germline, CDR1 SQVTM and CDR2 ANQGSEA. V was clipped by 4 bases and J by 6 bases, with 11 bases between them. The CDR3 loop reads CSVAGLADTQYF. The CDR3 DNA reads as TGCAGCGTTGCTGGGCTAGCGGATACGCAGTATTTT.

This clonotype has just a few counts. This chain connects TRBV12-3 or TRBV12-4 to TRBJ2-6; D ambiguous. This CDR3 region has 15 residues. V was pared by 1 base and J by 1 base, with 5 bases between. This chain's CDR3 is CASSLVGSGANVLTF. CDR3 DNA: TGTGCCAGCAGTTTAGTTGGTTCTGGGGCCAACGTCCTGACTTTC.

The V call is TRBV7-2, the J call TRBJ2-1; possible D gene TRBD2, 6 bases. With 0 bases removed from V and 3 bases from J, the gap between germline ends came to 9 bases. Per germline, CDR1 SGHTA and CDR2 FQGNSA. The CDR3 covers 15 residues. The CDR3 protein is CASSLAGGVYNEQFF. As DNA, the CDR3 is TGTGCCAGCAGCTTAGCGGGGGGAGTCTACAATGAGCAGTTCTTC.

The chain uses TRBV20-1 and TRBJ2-3; 7 bases are a match to TRBD1. The ends lost 2 bases at V and 2 bases at J; junction bases unmatched: 4. Per germline, CDR1 DFQATT and CDR2 SNEGSKA (reference sequence). The CDR3 extends over 14 amino acids. The CDR3 region is CSARTDRVTDTQYF. CDR3 nucleotide sequence: TGCAGTGCTAGAACAGACAGGGTCACAGATACGCAGTATTTT.

This chain uses TRBV2 with TRBJ2-6; TRBD1 might be the D (6 bases). CDR3 size: 17 residues. V was trimmed by 7 bases and J by 1 base, leaving 17 bases between them. Germline loops: CDR1 SNHLY, CDR2 FYNNEI. CDR3 sequence (DNA): TGTGCCAGCAAGGATGAACAGGGCCCTTCTGGGGCCAACGTCCTGACTTTC. This sequence encodes CASKDEQGPSGANVLTF.